Listed below are T cell receptor beta chains from one sample, sequenced in a study of beta chain features in type 1 diabetes. Assay: immunoSEQ multiplex PCR; the TCRdb copy retains only in-frame clones and omits some. This table holds 250,000 to 300,000 clones, less than 30% found once. Sequenced: naive CD4+ T cells from blood. These receptors came from a woman in her twenties or thirties with type 1 diabetes. The CDR3 runs from the conserved cysteine through the conserved F or W. The D gene is left open where the match is weak. Not all rows give a size; the values are once, few, many and, for expanded clones, a class.

V	size	D	J	CDR3	DNA
TRBV7-3	few	.	TRBJ2-3	CASSLSGLAEDTQYF	TGTGCCAGCAGCTTAAGTGGGCTAGCTGAAGATACGCAGTATTTT
TRBV29-1	few	.	TRBJ2-5	CSVTPGQETQYF	TGCAGCGTGACTCCGGGACAAGAGACCCAGTACTTC
TRBV9	.	TRBD2	TRBJ2-5	CASSPSGLAGQETQYF	TGTGCCAGCAGCCCGTCGGGGCTAGCGGGTCAAGAGACCCAGTACTTC
TRBV15	.	.	TRBJ2-6	CATSRDRGGANVLTF	TGTGCCACCAGCAGAGACAGGGGTGGGGCCAACGTCCTGACTTTC
TRBV4-2	few	TRBD2	TRBJ2-3	CASSRTSGRTDTQYF	TGTGCCAGCAGCCGGACTAGCGGGAGAACAGATACGCAGTATTTT
TRBV28	once	.	TRBJ1-5	CASRRLNQPQHF	TGTGCCAGCAGACGACTAAATCAGCCCCAGCATTTT
TRBV4-2	few	.	TRBJ2-5	CASSQEGRQETQYF	TGTGCCAGCAGCCAAGAGGGGAGGCAAGAGACCCAGTACTTC
TRBV4-1	.	TRBD2	TRBJ2-4	CASSQPGLAGDKNIQYF	TGCGCCAGCAGCCAACCCGGACTAGCGGGAGATAAAAACATTCAGTACTTC
TRBV2	.	.	TRBJ2-3	CASSDQATATDTQYF	TGTGCCAGCAGTGATCAAGCGACCGCCACAGATACGCAGTATTTT
TRBV4-1	.	.	TRBJ1-1	CASSQFMNTEAFF	TGCGCCAGCAGCCAATTCATGAACACTGAAGCTTTCTTT
TRBV15	.	.	TRBJ1-5	CATSRATGNDQPQHF	TGTGCCACCAGCAGAGCAACAGGGAACGATCAGCCCCAGCATTTT
TRBV9	.	TRBD1	TRBJ2-3	CASSVNRGTQYF	TGTGCCAGCAGCGTCAACAGGGGCACGCAGTATTTT
TRBV5-6	.	.	TRBJ2-4	CASSLADRYIQYF	TGTGCCAGCAGCTTGGCCGATCGGTACATTCAGTACTTC
TRBV25-1	few	.	TRBJ2-5	CASSEAGAETQYF	TGTGCCAGCAGTGAGGCAGGGGCTGAGACCCAGTACTTC
TRBV30	few	TRBD1	TRBJ1-1	CAWGRGQNTEAFF	TGTGCCTGGGGCAGGGGGCAGAACACTGAAGCTTTCTTT
TRBV28	.	TRBD1	TRBJ1-4	CASSNSALDRGGPEKLFF	TGTGCCAGCAGCAATTCGGCCCTTGACAGGGGCGGTCCCGAAAAACTGTTTTTT
TRBV7-2	.	TRBD2	TRBJ2-7	CASSLELAVSYEQYF	TGTGCCAGCAGCTTAGAACTAGCGGTATCCTACGAGCAGTACTTC
TRBV11-2	.	.	TRBJ2-4	CASSFRQENIQYF	TGTGCCAGCAGCTTTCGACAGGAAAACATTCAGTACTTC
TRBV30	few	.	TRBJ1-5	CAWSVRDNQPQHF	TGTGCCTGGAGTGTTCGGGATAATCAGCCCCAGCATTTT
TRBV4-1	.	.	TRBJ2-7	CASSQEFGRPFEQYF	TGCGCCAGCAGCCAAGAGTTCGGCAGGCCATTCGAGCAGTACTTC
TRBV5-4	.	.	TRBJ2-6	CASSLGGAGANVLTF	TGTGCCAGCAGCTTGGGGGGAGCTGGGGCCAACGTCCTGACTTTC
TRBV30	few	TRBD2	TRBJ2-7	CAWSAGWTSGRAYEQYF	TGTGCCTGGAGTGCGGGGTGGACTAGCGGGAGGGCCTACGAGCAGTACTTC
TRBV19	few	.	TRBJ2-2	CASHLRQGTGELFF	TGTGCCAGCCATTTGAGGCAGGGCACCGGGGAGCTGTTTTTT
TRBV30	.	.	TRBJ2-7	CAWSGTGYEQYF	TGTGCCTGGAGTGGCACAGGCTACGAGCAGTACTTC
TRBV27	few	TRBD1	TRBJ2-7	CASSLGTAYEQYF	TGTGCCAGCAGTTTGGGGACAGCCTACGAGCAGTACTTC
TRBV9	.	.	TRBJ1-2	CASSVGQANGYTF	TGTGCCAGCAGCGTGGGCCAGGCTAATGGCTACACCTTC
TRBV30	.	TRBD2	TRBJ2-3	CAWSVRRTSGRAGTPDTQYF	TGTGCCTGGAGTGTACGCCGGACTAGCGGGAGGGCGGGGACTCCAGATACGCAGTATTTT
TRBV30	.	.	TRBJ1-2	CAWSHRAGLGYTF	TGTGCCTGGAGCCACAGGGCTGGACTTGGCTACACCTTC
TRBV13	few	TRBD1	TRBJ1-3	CASSSDRGYGNTIYF	TGTGCCAGCAGCTCGGACAGGGGGTATGGGAACACCATATATTTT
TRBV5-1	few	.	TRBJ2-2	CASSFGQPGELFF	TGCGCCAGCAGCTTCGGACAGCCCGGGGAGCTGTTTTTT
TRBV30	.	TRBD2	TRBJ2-7	CAWSEVAGPYEQYF	TGTGCCTGGAGTGAGGTAGCGGGACCCTACGAGCAGTACTTC
TRBV2	few	.	TRBJ2-5	CASSRNGVETQYF	TGTGCCAGCAGTCGGAACGGGGTAGAGACCCAGTACTTC
TRBV28	few	.	TRBJ2-7	CASRRDGGYSYEQYF	TGTGCCAGCAGACGTGACGGGGGATACTCCTACGAGCAGTACTTC
TRBV7-9	few	TRBD1	TRBJ2-1	CASSPGQGRKQFF	TGTGCCAGCAGCCCTGGACAGGGGAGGAAGCAGTTCTTC
TRBV5-6	few	TRBD2	TRBJ2-1	CASSLLAGGYNEQFF	TGTGCCAGCAGCTTACTAGCGGGAGGCTACAATGAGCAGTTCTTC
TRBV5-4	.	.	TRBJ2-7	CASSLSGARAEQYF	TGTGCCAGCAGCTTGTCAGGGGCGCGAGCCGAGCAGTACTTC
TRBV6-1	.	TRBD2	TRBJ2-1	CASSGLAGRSYNEQFF	TGTGCCAGCAGTGGTTTAGCGGGACGCTCCTACAATGAGCAGTTCTTC
TRBV5-6	.	TRBD1	TRBJ2-2	CASSFPGQGVSGELFF	TGTGCCAGCAGCTTCCCGGGACAGGGTGTATCCGGGGAGCTGTTTTTT
TRBV28	.	.	TRBJ2-3	CASSGSLASTDTQYF	TGTGCCAGCAGCGGGAGTCTGGCCAGCACAGATACGCAGTATTTT
TRBV30	.	TRBD1	TRBJ2-6	CAWRYRGGANVLTF	TGTGCCTGGAGATACAGGGGTGGGGCCAACGTCCTGACTTTC
TRBV2	few	TRBD1	TRBJ2-1	CASSVLDRVNNEQFF	TGTGCCAGCAGTGTCCTGGACAGGGTAAACAATGAGCAGTTCTTC
TRBV5-1	.	.	TRBJ1-1	CASSIGPDTEAFF	TGCGCCAGCAGCATTGGGCCTGACACTGAAGCTTTCTTT
TRBV9	.	.	TRBJ1-1	CASSPRPGNTEAFF	TGTGCCAGCAGCCCCCGGCCGGGGAACACTGAAGCTTTCTTT
TRBV9	few	.	TRBJ1-1	CASSFRVNTEAFF	TGTGCCAGCAGCTTCAGGGTGAACACTGAAGCTTTCTTT
TRBV19	few	.	TRBJ1-2	CASSIVSFYGYTF	TGTGCCAGTAGTATAGTCAGTTTCTATGGCTACACCTTC
TRBV7-2	few	TRBD2	TRBJ2-1	CASSWRTSGNYEQFF	TGTGCCAGCAGCTGGCGGACTAGCGGGAATTATGAGCAGTTCTTC
TRBV30	.	.	TRBJ1-2	CAWSGKGANYGYTF	TGTGCCTGGAGTGGGAAAGGGGCTAACTATGGCTACACCTTC
TRBV4-2	.	TRBD2	TRBJ2-2	CASSQPPGLAGGKRLTGELFF	TGTGCCAGCAGCCAACCCCCGGGACTAGCGGGAGGTAAACGACTCACCGGGGAGCTGTTTTTT
TRBV15	.	TRBD2	TRBJ2-1	CATSRDAAGVPYNEQFF	TGTGCCACCAGCAGAGATGCCGCGGGGGTACCCTACAATGAGCAGTTCTTC
TRBV7-9	.	.	TRBJ2-1	CASSLAGGNEQFF	TGTGCCAGCAGCTTAGCGGGCGGGAATGAGCAGTTCTTC
TRBV7-2	.	.	TRBJ1-1	CASSLGGTVNTEAFF	TGTGCCAGCAGCCTCGGCGGGACGGTGAACACTGAAGCTTTCTTT
TRBV5-6	.	TRBD1	TRBJ2-2	CASSLIPGQGSTGELFF	TGTGCCAGCAGCCTGATCCCGGGACAGGGATCCACCGGGGAGCTGTTTTTT
TRBV29-1	few	TRBD2	TRBJ2-7	CSVEEGGNHF	TGCAGCGTTGAAGAGGGGGGGAACCACTTC
TRBV15	.	TRBD2	TRBJ2-3	CATSGSGSTSTDTQYF	TGTGCCACCAGCGGTAGCGGGAGCACCAGCACAGATACGCAGTATTTT
TRBV9	few	.	TRBJ2-1	CASSVAGDSYNEQFF	TGTGCCAGCAGCGTAGCGGGAGACTCCTACAATGAGCAGTTCTTC
TRBV9	few	.	TRBJ2-7	CASSVGAAYEQYF	TGTGCCAGCAGCGTAGGGGCAGCCTACGAGCAGTACTTC